Below are 31 T cell receptor beta chains sequenced from a single sample in a study of T cells in Graves' hyperthyroidism and ophthalmopathy. Amplification of TCR beta CDR3 regions used RNA as the template. HTBI primers drove first-round RT-PCR of the TCR CDR3. TCRdb re-called the multiplex PCR reads with MiXCR, one entry per CDR3 protein. The table has some 600,000 distinct CDR3 sequences, approximately 13% seen once. Sample: blood. Receptors were obtained from a woman aged 30 to 39 with Graves' hyperthyroidism that later progressed to Graves' ophthalmopathy.

This clonotype was seen repeatedly, ten times or more. The chain has TRBV27 and TRBJ1-2; D unresolved. The CDR3 contains 12 residues. Germline CDR1 reads MNHEY; CDR2 reads SMNVEV (reference sequence). Trimming took 8 bases from V and 1 from J, leaving 8 bases between them. For the CDR3, the DNA is TGTGCCAGCCGCAGTGGTAACTATGGCTACACCTTC. Its protein is CASRSGNYGYTF.

The sample holds many counts of this clonotype. The genes are TRBV28 and TRBJ1-4, with D uncertain. The V end lost 7 bases, the J end lost 2 bases, and 8 bases lay between the germline ends. The CDR3 is 13 residues long. The V gene's germline CDR1 is MDHEN and CDR2 SYDVKM. The CDR3 here is CASIRSTNEKLFF. The CDR3 DNA follows: TGTGCCAGCATAAGGTCTACTAATGAAAAACTGTTTTTT.

This clonotype was observed at least ten times. The DNA for the CDR3 is TGTGCCATCAGTGAGTCCGGGGGGGAGACCCAGTACTTC. Translation: CAISESGGETQYF. The chain has TRBV10-3 and TRBJ2-5; TRBD2 matches 7 bases. V dropped 0 bases and J dropped 5; count of bases not matched to a gene: 0. The CDR3 length is 13 residues. From germline, CDR1 is ENHRY and CDR2 SYGVKD.

The gene calls are TRBV28 and TRBJ2-1; 8 bases align to TRBD2. The V gene's germline CDR1 is MDHEN and CDR2 SYDVKM. There are 17 residues in the CDR3. The V and J ends lost 6 bases and 5 bases, in that order; junction bases with no gene match: 15. CDR3 coding DNA: TGTGCCAGCAGCAGACCAAGGGGAGCGGGAGTAAACAATGAGCAGTTCTTC. It encodes CASSRPRGAGVNNEQFF.

V usage is TRBV20-1 and J usage is TRBJ1-1; no clear D gene. CDR1 is DFQATT, CDR2 SNEGSKA, per germline (reference sequence). V lost 3 bases and J lost 4, with 12 bases in between. This CDR3 contains 13 residues. DNA for the CDR3: TGCAGTGCTAGGTATAATTCTGGCACTGAAGCTTTCTTT. Translation: CSARYNSGTEAFF.

This clonotype was recorded at least ten times. The chain combines TRBV30 with TRBJ1-6; 7 nucleotides agree with TRBD1. The junction had 4 bases not matched to a gene; V was cut back by 1 base and J by 4 bases. CDR1 GTSNPN and CDR2 SVGIG come from the germline V gene (reference sequence). This CDR3 is 15 amino acids long. CDR3 DNA: TGTGCCTGGAGTGACCCGGGACAGTATAATTCACCCCTCCACTTT. Translating it yields CAWSDPGQYNSPLHF.

This clonotype came up many times. The V gene is TRBV30, the J gene TRBJ2-1, with TRBD2 as a possible D gene (5 bases). Trimming pared 2 bases from V and 10 bases from J, leaving 9 bases between. The CDR3 loop spans 11 amino acids. CDR1 is GTSNPN, CDR2 SVGIG, per germline (reference sequence). The CDR3 coding sequence is TGTGCCTGGAGTCTAGCTGAAGAGCAGTTCTTC. Encoded protein: CAWSLAEEQFF.

This clonotype showed up just a few times. The rearrangement uses TRBV9 and TRBJ1-1; D is undetermined. There are 15 residues in the CDR3. The germline gives CDR1 SGDLS, CDR2 YYNGEE. V gave up 2 bases and J gave up 2 bases, with 13 bases separating them. CDR3 residues: CASSVSIVGNTEAFF. For the CDR3, the DNA is TGTGCCAGCAGCGTTTCAATTGTGGGTAACACTGAAGCTTTCTTT.

This clonotype was seen only a few times. This chain joins TRBV20-1 and TRBJ2-7, with 8 bases aligning to TRBD2. V shed 1 base, J shed 4 bases, and the junction held 9 bases outside the gene matches. Germline-derived CDR1 and CDR2 are DFQATT and SNEGSKA (reference sequence). The length of the CDR3 is 15 residues. The CDR3 DNA follows: TGCAGTGCTAGAGGACGCGGGCCTAGCGGGTACGAGCAGTACTTC. Its translation: CSARGRGPSGYEQYF.

This chain uses TRBV7-9 with TRBJ1-1, with 9 bases matching TRBD1. Losses at the gene ends were 5 bases for V and 7 bases for J; bases not matched to a gene: 5. Germline assignment: CDR1 SEHNR and CDR2 FQNEAQ (reference sequence). This CDR3 region has 13 residues. The CDR3 region is CASSARTGVEAFF. The CDR3 DNA reads as TGTGCCAGCAGCGCCCGGACAGGGGTTGAAGCTTTCTTT.

This clonotype was counted many times. The V and J genes are TRBV6-6 and TRBJ2-5; possibly TRBD1 for D (5 bases). The germline CDR1 and CDR2 sequences are MNHNY and SVGAGI (reference sequence). This CDR3 has 16 amino acids. Trimming cost V 0 bases and J 4 bases, with 15 bases left between them. The CDR3 reads CASSYSSGRERETQYF. The CDR3 DNA is TGTGCCAGCAGTTACTCGAGTGGCAGGGAACGAGAGACCCAGTACTTC.

The J gene is TRBJ2-7, the V gene TRBV6-2 or TRBV6-3, with a tentative D call TRBD2 (5 bases). The CDR3 contains 13 residues. The germline V gene encodes CDR1 MNHEY and CDR2 SVGEGT. V was pared by 7 bases and J by 4 bases, with 14 bases between. CDR3 in DNA: TGTGCCAGCACTGTTCGGGATTTTTACGAGCAGTACTTC. It encodes CASTVRDFYEQYF.

This chain uses TRBV29-1 with TRBJ2-2; 7 bases map to TRBD1. Germline V lookup: CDR1 SQVTM, CDR2 ANQGSEA. The junction had 8 bases not matched to a gene; V was cut back by 7 bases and J by 3 bases. The CDR3 extends over 14 amino acids. CDR3 sequence (DNA): TGCAGCGCCCTTGACAGGGCGTACACCGGGGAGCTGTTTTTT. Protein: CSALDRAYTGELFF.

This clonotype was found many times. The chain employs TRBV6-1 and TRBJ2-5; the D gene is possibly TRBD2 (5 bases). Trimming removed 7 bases from V and 5 bases from J, with 17 bases in between. From germline, CDR1 is MNHNS and CDR2 SASEGT. CDR3 size: 14 residues. CDR3 DNA: TGTGCCAGCATAAGGTTGGGCGCGGGTGAGACCCAGTACTTC. This encodes CASIRLGAGETQYF.

In its sample, this clonotype was seen once. V and J are TRBV20-1 and TRBJ2-1, with TRBD2 identical over 8 bases. CDR3 length equals 14 residues. The germline gives CDR1 DFQATT, CDR2 SNEGSKA (reference sequence). Trimming cost V 5 bases and J 1 base; bases outside gene matches: 4. CDR3 amino acids: CSALPGGSYNEQFF. CDR3 in DNA: TGCAGTGCTCTCCCGGGGGGGTCCTACAATGAGCAGTTCTTC.

This clonotype was observed at least ten times. The chain carries TRBV20-1 and TRBJ2-2; 7 bases map to TRBD1. Germline loops: CDR1 DFQATT, CDR2 SNEGSKA (reference sequence). V trimming: 1 base; J trimming: 1 base; junction bases outside the gene matches: 9. This CDR3 comprises 17 residues. CDR3 sequence reads: CSARGGWDSMNTGELFF. The CDR3 bases are TGCAGTGCTAGAGGAGGTTGGGACAGTATGAACACCGGGGAGCTGTTTTTT.

This clonotype has only a few counts. The rearrangement joins TRBV29-1 to TRBJ2-7, with D possibly being TRBD2 (6 bases). The CDR3 contains 14 residues. CDR1 SQVTM and CDR2 ANQGSEA come from the germline V gene. Trimming shortened V by 5 bases and J by 4 bases, and 18 bases separated the two germline ends. Here the CDR3 reads CSVWDRTKGYEQYF. DNA of the CDR3: TGCAGCGTTTGGGATAGGACTAAGGGTTACGAGCAGTACTTC.

This clonotype was counted many times. The chain recombines TRBV28 with TRBJ2-7; unclear D gene. V was trimmed by 5 bases and J by 0 bases, leaving 14 bases between them. CDR1 and CDR2 (germline): MDHEN, SYDVKM. CDR3 length: 15 residues. The CDR3, as DNA: TGTGCCAGCAGTACACGGGCCCTTAGCTCCTACGAGCAGTACTTC. Residues: CASSTRALSSYEQYF.

This chain joins TRBV20-1 and TRBJ2-4; D ambiguous. CDR1 is DFQATT, CDR2 SNEGSKA, per germline (reference sequence). The ends were cut back, 3 bases at V and 1 base at J, with 10 bases in the middle. This CDR3 comprises 14 residues. The CDR3 region is CSASETMAKNIQYF. As DNA, the CDR3 is TGCAGTGCTAGTGAAACTATGGCCAAAAACATTCAGTACTTC.

This clonotype was picked up many times. The rearrangement links TRBV27 to TRBJ1-1; D ambiguous. This CDR3 region has 14 residues. Per germline, CDR1 MNHEY and CDR2 SMNVEV (reference sequence). Trimming removed 2 bases from V and 3 bases from J, with 10 bases in between. The CDR3 spells CASSLLGLDTEAFF. CDR3 nucleotides: TGTGCCAGCAGTTTACTGGGTCTGGACACTGAAGCTTTCTTT.

J is TRBJ1-2 and V is TRBV15; TRBD1 matches 9 bases. This CDR3 has 17 amino acids. V lost 0 bases, J lost 4 bases, and 9 bases stayed unmatched. Germline CDR1 reads LNHNV; CDR2 reads YYDKDF (reference sequence). The CDR3 sequence: CATSRDSGGQGGYGYTF. CDR3 coding DNA: TGTGCCACCAGCAGAGATTCGGGGGGACAGGGTGGCTATGGCTACACCTTC.

This clonotype was observed many times. The V gene is TRBV2, the J gene TRBJ1-4; TRBD1 agrees at 10 bases. The CDR3 totals 14 residues. The junction had 4 bases not matched to a gene; V was cut back by 6 bases and J by 6 bases. The V gene's germline CDR1 is SNHLY and CDR2 FYNNEI. CDR3 protein: CASRTGGWYEKLFF. The CDR3 region has the DNA TGTGCCAGCAGGACAGGGGGCTGGTATGAAAAACTGTTTTTT.

The chain is built from TRBV28 and TRBJ2-3, with D perhaps matching TRBD2 (6 bases). The CDR3 totals 15 residues. CDR1 is MDHEN, CDR2 SYDVKM, per germline. The V and J ends lost 3 bases and 1 base respectively, with 11 bases between them. The CDR3 is CASSFGASGTDTQYF. For the CDR3, the DNA is TGTGCCAGCAGTTTCGGGGCTAGCGGCACAGATACGCAGTATTTT.

This clonotype was seen ten or more times. The J gene is TRBJ2-7, the V gene TRBV28, with D tentatively TRBD2 (5 bases). Germline CDR1 and CDR2: MDHEN and SYDVKM. The ends were cut back, 2 bases at V and 2 bases at J, with 25 bases in the middle. The CDR3 extends over 19 amino acids. CDR3 amino acids: CASSLVLATAGRPTYEQYF. The CDR3, as DNA: TGTGCCAGCAGTTTAGTATTGGCAACTGCTGGGAGACCAACCTACGAGCAGTACTTC.

This clonotype came up a few times. The missing conserved phenylalanine or tryptophan at the end of this CDR3 makes a read error likely. Here the CDR3 DNA reads TGTGCCAGCATTGGTTCTGAAGCTTTCGTT. This sequence encodes CASIGSEAFV. The chain uses TRBV6-1 and TRBJ1-1; D not certain. The germline gives CDR1 MNHNS, CDR2 SASEGT. This CDR3 spans 10 amino acids. With 7 bases removed from V and 6 bases from J, the gap between germline ends came to 6 bases.

The rearrangement uses TRBV20-1 and TRBJ2-6; D not resolved. With 6 bases removed from V and 0 bases from J, the gap between germline ends came to 9 bases. This CDR3 region has 14 residues. CDR1 is DFQATT, CDR2 SNEGSKA, per germline (reference sequence). CDR3 DNA: TGCAGTGCCCCGTATAGCTCTGGGGCCAACGTCCTGACTTTC. Translating it yields CSAPYSSGANVLTF.

This clonotype was counted a few times. Possible read error: a much larger clone is one base away. V is TRBV25-1 and J is TRBJ1-6; 7 bases fit TRBD1. This CDR3 spans 14 amino acids. After removal of 6 bases from V and 11 bases from J, the junction contained 10 bases not matched to a gene. The germline V gene encodes CDR1 MGHDK and CDR2 SYGVNS. CDR3 coding DNA: TGTGCCAGCAGCGCAGGGGGGGAGAGCCCACCCCTCCACTTT. The encoded protein is CASSAGGESPPLHF.

This clonotype was seen more than once but under ten times. The chain carries TRBV6-1 and TRBJ1-1; unclear D gene. Germline-derived CDR1 and CDR2 are MNHNS and SASEGT. With 4 bases removed from V and 8 bases from J, the gap between germline ends came to 8 bases. The CDR3 runs 11 residues. In nucleotides, the CDR3 is TGTGCCAGCAGTGGACAAATAGAAGCTTTCTTT. This gives the protein CASSGQIEAFF.

This clonotype was picked up many times. The chain is built from TRBV25-1 and TRBJ1-2; maybe TRBD1 (5 bases). Trimming took 2 bases from V and 0 from J, leaving 13 bases between them. Germline V gene lookup returns CDR1 MGHDK and CDR2 SYGVNS. The CDR3 sequence is 16 residues long. CDR3: CASSEPQGGTNYGYTF. The CDR3 DNA reads as TGTGCCAGCAGTGAACCCCAGGGAGGGACTAACTATGGCTACACCTTC.

In its sample, this clonotype was seen many times. The genes are TRBV30 and TRBJ2-7; 10 bases are a match to TRBD1. This CDR3 comprises 13 residues. CDR1 and CDR2 from the germline V gene are GTSNPN and SVGIG (reference sequence). Trimming cost V 1 base and J 4 bases; bases outside gene matches: 1. This CDR3 is CAWSGQGAYEQYF. CDR3 nucleotide sequence: TGTGCCTGGAGTGGACAGGGGGCTTACGAGCAGTACTTC.

The rearrangement joins TRBV25-1 to TRBJ2-1; a possible D gene is TRBD1 (7 bases). Trimming cost V 4 bases and J 4 bases, with 14 bases left between them. Germline V CDR1 and CDR2: MGHDK, SYGVNS. This CDR3 region has 15 residues. The CDR3 spells CASSGGTVRYNEQFF. In DNA form, the CDR3 reads TGTGCCAGCAGTGGCGGGACAGTAAGATACAATGAGCAGTTCTTC.